This TCR beta chain came from a study of T cells in Graves' hyperthyroidism and ophthalmopathy. Turning to this clonotype: As yet, its antigen is unknown.

Study-wide points: A median 6.5 months before onset, the model predicted ophthalmopathy. The blood repertoire included most of the expanded thyroid clonotypes above 0.001.

The length of the CDR3 is 16 residues. Germline lookup yields CDR1 SGHVS and CDR2 FQNEAQ. V was shortened by 1 base and J by 1 base, with 14 bases between the two germline ends. The TCR beta CDR3 regions underwent amplification using RNA transcripts as the source. When the TCR CDR3 underwent first-round RT-PCR, the HTBI primer set was used. MiXCR, run by TCRdb on the multiplex PCR reads, gives a single entry per CDR3 protein. The sample has 40,000 to 55,000 distinct CDR3 sequences; around 48% are singletons. The sequenced sample was peripheral blood or thyroid tissue (not recorded which). The rearrangement joins TRBV7-8 to TRBJ2-7, with D uncertain. The source of this sequence is a woman between 50 and 59 years old with Graves' hyperthyroidism. The CDR3 DNA sequence: TGTGCCAGCAGCTTAGTAGACCCGGTGATGTCCTACGAGCAGTACTTC. As protein: CASSLVDPVMSYEQYF.